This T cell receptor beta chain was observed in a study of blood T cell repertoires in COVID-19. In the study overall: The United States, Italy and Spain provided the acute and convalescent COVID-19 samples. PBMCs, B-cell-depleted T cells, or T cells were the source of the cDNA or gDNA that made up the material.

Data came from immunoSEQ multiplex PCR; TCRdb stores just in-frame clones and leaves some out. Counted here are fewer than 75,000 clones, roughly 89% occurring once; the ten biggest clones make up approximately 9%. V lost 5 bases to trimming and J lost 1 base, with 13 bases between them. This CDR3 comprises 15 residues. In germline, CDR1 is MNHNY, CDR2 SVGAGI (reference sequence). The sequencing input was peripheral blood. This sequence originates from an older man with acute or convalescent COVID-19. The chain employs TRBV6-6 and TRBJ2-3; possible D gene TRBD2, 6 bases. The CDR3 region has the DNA TGTGCCAGCAGTATACGTAGCGGAGGCACAGATACGCAGTATTTT. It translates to CASSIRSGGTDTQYF.